These T cell receptor beta chains were read from a single sample in a study of shared clonotypes between healthy human individuals. Using immunoSEQ multiplex PCR, the repertoire was profiled, and TCRdb retains in-frame clones only, with some absent. The sample carries about a million clones, about 72% recorded once. Sequenced material: memory CD4+ T cells from PBMCs. These receptor sequences come from a man younger than 35 in good health. Some clones in this sample may be carry-over from other donors' samples. The CDR3 runs from the conserved cysteine through the conserved F or W. D genes are given only for firm matches. Size values are once, few and many counts, or a class for expanded clones, and some rows have none.

.,TRBD2,TRBJ2-1,TRBV7-9,CASSRLAERSYNEQFF,TGTGCCAGCAGCAGACTAGCGGAGAGGTCCTACAATGAGCAGTTCTTC
few,TRBD1,TRBJ2-7,TRBV6-1,CASNPTGGYEQYF,TGTGCCAGCAACCCGACAGGGGGCTACGAGCAGTACTTC
.,.,TRBJ2-1,TRBV30,CAWSVSYPYREYNEQFF,TGTGCCTGGAGTGTATCCTACCCCTATCGGGAGTATAATGAGCAGTTCTTC
.,.,TRBJ2-4,TRBV6-5,CASSYSGLGNIQYF,TGTGCCAGCAGTTACTCGGGACTCGGGAACATTCAGTACTTC
.,.,TRBJ2-6,TRBV5-4,CASSPGGVSGANVLTF,TGTGCCAGCAGCCCGGGCGGCGTCTCTGGGGCCAACGTCCTGACTTTC
.,.,TRBJ1-2,TRBV12-5,CASGWEASGYTF,TGTGCTAGTGGTTGGGAAGCAAGTGGCTACACCTTC
.,.,TRBJ2-5,TRBV19,CASSMFRQETQYF,TGTGCCAGTAGTATGTTCCGTCAAGAGACCCAGTACTTC
few,TRBD1,TRBJ1-2,TRBV5-4,CASRRTGDNYGYTF,TGTGCCAGCAGGCGGACAGGGGATAACTATGGCTACACCTTC
.,.,TRBJ2-7,TRBV2,CASSEYLFSYEQYF,TGTGCCAGCAGTGAGTACCTTTTCTCCTACGAGCAGTACTTC
.,TRBD2,TRBJ2-1,TRBV5-1,CASSLGFSGRANEQFF,TGCGCCAGCAGCTTGGGTTTCAGCGGGAGGGCCAATGAGCAGTTCTTC
.,TRBD2,TRBJ2-7,TRBV28,CASSSPSSGRSYEQYF,TGTGCCAGCAGTTCTCCATCTAGCGGGAGATCCTACGAGCAGTACTTC